This T cell receptor (beta chain) was profiled in a study of regulatory T cells in long-lasting Graves disease. General study findings and limits: Graves' patients with persistent disease showed TCR diversity lower than patients newly diagnosed.

Time point meaning: newly diagnosed GD, antithyroid drugs for less than 3 months. The TCR library was made from RNA that had been extracted from PBMCs in TRIzol. CDR1 SGHTA and CDR2 FQGNSA come from the germline V gene. Trimming shortened V by 5 bases and J by 4 bases, and 11 bases separated the two germline ends. There are 14 residues in the CDR3. This clonotype was seen at least ten times. Its antigen is still unknown. Sequencing libraries for TCR beta were prepared with iRepertoire HTBI primers and Arm-PCR of CDR3 regions. Each CDR3 protein gets one entry after TCRdb re-called the multiplex PCR reads with MiXCR. The table has some 500,000 distinct CDR3 sequences, less than 15% seen once. A further study also used this sample, focusing on T cells in Graves' hyperthyroidism and ophthalmopathy. Per that study: Any patient presenting with uncontrolled infection, other autoimmune disease, pregnancy or lactation was left out. The TCR CDR3 first-round RT-PCR relied on the HTBI primer set. Ophthalmopathy was model-predicted a median about 7.1 months pre-onset.

The chain uses TRBV7-2 and TRBJ1-4, with no clear D. This material consisted of peripheral blood mononuclear cells (PBMCs), taken at new diagnosis, from a patient treated with antithyroid drugs. This TCR came from a man in his thirties or forties with Graves disease. The CDR3 loop reads CASSPAPGNEKLFF. The CDR3 nucleotides are TGTGCCAGCAGCCCCGCCCCGGGTAATGAAAAACTGTTTTTT. Using reference TRBV7-2 and TRBJ1-4 for the parts outside the CDR3, the full variable domain is GAGVSQSPSNKVTEKGKDVELRCDPISGHTALYWYRQSLGQGLEFLIYFQGNSAPDKSGLPSDRFSAERTGGSVSTLTIQRTQQEDSAVYLCASSPAPGNEKLFFGSGTQLSVL.